Given below is one TCR beta chain in context. This sample stems from a study of blood T cell repertoires in COVID-19. Study at large: Sample material is recorded as cDNA or gDNA derived from T cells, B-cell-depleted T cells, or PBMCs.

In the authors' workflow: For nucleated cells, counts were estimated from reference gene primer amplification. Sequenced by immunoSEQ multiplex PCR; TCRdb stores in-frame clones only, minus some. V and J calls and clone size are copied from that table; D and trimming were computed from the DNA. Of over 100,000 clones listed, 70% to 85% are singletons. Trimming removed 4 bases from V and 5 bases from J, with 12 bases in between. This CDR3 has 13 residues. Germline V gene data show CDR1 as SGDLS and CDR2 as YYNGEE. The chain is built from TRBV9 and TRBJ2-5; tentatively, D is TRBD2 (5 bases). The clonotype comes from a woman in her 70s with acute or convalescent COVID-19. Sequencing was done on a sample of peripheral blood. CDR3 amino acids: CASSTGSGETQYF. Here the CDR3 DNA reads TGTGCCAGCAGCACGGGATCCGGGGAGACCCAGTACTTC.